These 25 T cell receptor beta chains were all obtained from the same sample, sequenced in a study of blood T cells in healthy people across ages. Alongside a J-beta primer mix, a sample-barcoded 5' primer served in a second PCR lasting about 7 to 11 cycles. TCRdb fed the 5' RACE reads into MiXCR, producing one record per CDR3 protein. This sample yields under 2 million distinct CDR3 sequences, of which around 35% are seen a single time; about 11% belongs to the top ten. The sequencing sample was made of blood. The source is a woman under 40 in good health.

A remark on this clonotype: This may arise from a read error, as a much more abundant clone is one base away. V gene TRBV12-3 or TRBV12-4 combines with J gene TRBJ1-5; D is unresolved. CDR3 length: 14 residues. Trimming shortened V by 6 bases and J by 2 bases, and 11 bases separated the two germline ends. This CDR3 is CASRSAVGNQPQHF. CDR3 bases: TGTGCCAGCAGGTCAGCGGTGGGCAATCAGCCCCAGCATTTT.

V and J are TRBV27 and TRBJ2-5; either TRBD1 or TRBD2 may supply D (5 bases each). The J call could be wrong; TRBJ2-7 is a better fit for the DNA end. CDR1 and CDR2 (germline): MNHEY, SMNVEV (reference sequence). This CDR3 is built from 12 residues. Here the CDR3 reads CANSTGRNEQYF. In DNA, the CDR3 is TGTGCCAACTCTACGGGGCGGAACGAGCAGTACTTC.

The rearrangement joins TRBV7-9 to TRBJ1-4; no reliable D call. Trimming took off 2 bases at V and 3 bases at J, with 10 bases between the two ends. CDR3 length: 15 residues. CDR1 SEHNR and CDR2 FQNEAQ come from the germline V gene (reference sequence). For the CDR3, the DNA is TGTGCCAGCAGCTTAAGCGGCGGTCCTAATGAAAAACTGTTTTTT. Protein: CASSLSGGPNEKLFF.

This clonotype was seen more than once but under ten times. The CDR3 nucleotides are TGTGCCAGCAGTGACTCCCCCAGGGACTATGGCTACACCTTC. It encodes CASSDSPRDYGYTF. The gene calls are TRBV6-4 and TRBJ1-2, with D possibly matching TRBD1 (5 bases). The V gene's germline CDR1 is MRHNA and CDR2 SNTAGT. The CDR3 has 14 residues. Trimming removed 0 bases at V and 3 bases at J, with 8 bases between.

The count of this clonotype is one. This sequence joins TRBV20-1 and TRBJ1-6, with 7 positions matching TRBD1. Per germline, CDR1 DFQATT and CDR2 SNEGSKA (reference sequence). The CDR3 covers 17 residues. V shed 0 bases, J shed 3 bases, and the junction held 8 bases outside the gene matches. CDR3 nucleotides: TGCAGTGCTAGAGATCGTCGACAGGGCGGCTATAATTCACCCCTCCACTTT. It specifies CSARDRRQGGYNSPLHF.

Many counts were recorded for this clonotype. The chain has TRBV12-3 or TRBV12-4 and TRBJ2-1; D unresolved. The CDR3 contains 11 residues. V was trimmed by 4 bases and J by 9 bases, leaving 7 bases between them. This chain's CDR3 is CASSYGVEQFF. Written as DNA, the CDR3 is TGTGCCAGCAGTTACGGAGTTGAGCAGTTCTTC.

A remark on this clonotype: Compared with germline, one end of the junction differs, possibly owing to a read error. The rearrangement joins TRBV20-1 to TRBJ2-2, with a possible D match to TRBD2 (7 bases). CDR1 is DFQATT and CDR2 is SNEGSKA in the germline V gene (reference sequence). CDR3 length: 15 amino acids. In nucleotides, the CDR3 is TGCAGTGCTGGGGGGGGCAGGGGAAACACCGGGGAGCGGTTTTTT. Translation gives CSAGGGRGNTGERFF.

The table lists this clonotype with a few counts. J is TRBJ2-1 and V is TRBV11-1, with 9 bases that match TRBD1. Trimming took 1 base from V and 0 from J; bases not matched to a gene: 19. The CDR3 has 22 amino acids. The germline gives CDR1 SGHAT, CDR2 FQDESV (reference sequence). The CDR3 nucleotides read TGTGCCAGCAGCTTAGTTTACTGGCATATCGGGACAGGGAAAATCTCCTACAATGAGCAGTTCTTC. It is translated as CASSLVYWHIGTGKISYNEQFF.

As regards this clonotype: A single base separates this from a much larger clone, so it may be a read error. The rearrangement links TRBV7-9 to TRBJ1-1; the D gene is possibly TRBD1 (5 bases). Germline V gene data show CDR1 as SEHNR and CDR2 as FQNEAQ (reference sequence). The V gene lost 4 bases and the J gene lost 6 bases, with 15 bases spanning the gap. This CDR3 is 14 amino acids long. The CDR3 loop is CASSWGLGDAEAFF. The CDR3 DNA sequence: TGTGCCAGCAGCTGGGGGTTAGGGGACGCTGAAGCTTTCTTT.

This clonotype was observed a handful of times. This chain links TRBV7-3 with TRBJ2-1; D may be TRBD1 or TRBD2 (5 bases each). The CDR3 spans 14 residues. Trimming took 3 bases from V and 10 from J, leaving 16 bases between them. Germline assignment: CDR1 SGHTA and CDR2 FQGTGA. The CDR3 spells CASSLMGTSGEQFF. The CDR3, as DNA: TGTGCCAGCAGCTTGATGGGGACCTCAGGGGAGCAGTTCTTC.

This clonotype was seen repeatedly, ten times or more. J is TRBJ2-7 and V is TRBV10-3; D gene ambiguous. Germline CDR1 and CDR2: ENHRY and SYGVKD. The CDR3 extends over 15 amino acids. The germline V and J ends were trimmed by 10 bases and 3 bases, with 22 bases remaining between them. The CDR3 nucleotides are TGTGCCAGCGGACGGCCCCCGGCTGAGGACTACGAGCAGTACTTC. Amino acids: CASGRPPAEDYEQYF.

This clonotype was observed many times. J is TRBJ2-1 and V is TRBV29-1; D is possibly TRBD1 (5 bases). The V and J ends lost 7 bases and 0 bases respectively, with 16 bases between them. The germline CDR1 and CDR2 sequences are SQVTM and ANQGSEA. This CDR3 has 15 residues. The CDR3 nucleotides are TGCAGCGCCCGTGGACAATCAAGCTCCTACAATGAGCAGTTCTTC. Protein sequence: CSARGQSSSYNEQFF.

This clonotype was observed a handful of times. This rearrangement joins TRBV7-2 to TRBJ1-4, with D perhaps matching TRBD1 (6 bases). The CDR3 is made up of 15 amino acids. Germline V CDR1 and CDR2: SGHTA, FQGNSA. Deletions cut 5 bases from V and 10 bases from J, with 20 bases between. The CDR3 nucleotides read TGTGCCAGCAGCCCCTTAGGGGGGGTTTTTGGAAAACTGTTTTTT. Residues: CASSPLGGVFGKLFF. The complete variable domain, with remaining parts taken from reference TRBV7-2 and TRBJ1-4, reads GAGVSQSPSNKVTEKGKDVELRCDPISGHTALYWYRQSLGQGLEFLIYFQGNSAPDKSGLPSDRFSAERTGGSVSTLTIQRTQQEDSAVYLCASSPLGGVFGKLFFGSGTQLSVL.

This clonotype occurred a few times. The chain has TRBV6-5 and TRBJ2-5; 11 bases are a match to TRBD1. V shed 2 bases, J shed 11 bases, and the junction held 13 bases outside the gene matches. The CDR3 is made up of 16 amino acids. CDR1 and CDR2 (germline): MNHEY, SVGAGI. The CDR3 DNA is TGTGCCAGCAGTTACGGTCGGGACAGGGGGTACTTGGAGCAGTACTTC. It specifies CASSYGRDRGYLEQYF.

The chain carries TRBV2 and TRBJ2-1; 11 bases line up with TRBD2. The CDR3 totals 14 residues. Germline-derived CDR1 and CDR2 are SNHLY and FYNNEI. V trimming: 6 bases; J trimming: 10 bases; junction bases outside the gene matches: 8. For the CDR3, the DNA is TGTGCCAGCAGGGCGGTAGCGGGGGGGCACGAGCAGTTCTTC. This codes for CASRAVAGGHEQFF.

The genes are TRBV5-1 and TRBJ2-3; 12 bases line up with TRBD2. After removal of 4 bases from V and 6 bases from J, the junction contained 9 bases not matched to a gene. The CDR3 covers 16 residues. Looked up from germline, CDR1 is SGHRS and CDR2 is YFSETQ. Here the CDR3 reads CASSNGLAGRLDTQYF. The CDR3 DNA follows: TGCGCCAGCAGCAACGGACTAGCGGGGCGGTTGGATACGCAGTATTTT.

The genes are TRBV21-1 and TRBJ2-7; the table names TRBD1, a call not compared with the DNA. TRBV21-1 is classified as a pseudogene. The CDR3 contains 18 residues. CDR3 coding DNA: TGTGCCAGGATTCCAAGAAACTCAGGAGCCCCTACCACCTACGAGCAGTACTTC. This encodes CARIPRNSGAPTTYEQYF.

This sequence joins TRBV4-1 and TRBJ2-3; tentatively, D is TRBD1 or TRBD2 (5 bases each). The V gene lost 4 bases and the J gene lost 2 bases, with 13 bases spanning the gap. Germline CDR1 and CDR2: MGHRA and YSYEKL. This CDR3 is 15 amino acids long. Written as DNA, the CDR3 is TGCGCCAGCAGCCGCGTATATGGGACCACAGATACGCAGTATTTT. It is translated as CASSRVYGTTDTQYF.

The chain recombines TRBV2 with TRBJ2-1; no definite D call. The CDR3 extends over 15 amino acids. V lost 0 bases, J lost 5 bases, and 11 bases lay in between. CDR1 is SNHLY and CDR2 is FYNNEI in the germline V gene. CDR3 in amino acids: CASSEARWVNNEQFF. In DNA form, the CDR3 reads TGTGCCAGCAGTGAAGCGCGGTGGGTTAACAATGAGCAGTTCTTC.

This clonotype has only a few counts. This rearrangement joins TRBV9 to TRBJ1-2; the D is unclear. The germline V gene encodes CDR1 SGDLS and CDR2 YYNGEE. V was shortened by 0 bases and J by 9 bases, with 9 bases between the two germline ends. The length of the CDR3 is 12 residues. This chain's CDR3 is CASSVGASSYTF. The CDR3 DNA sequence: TGTGCCAGCAGCGTAGGGGCGTCTAGCTACACCTTC.

Many counts were recorded for this clonotype. The rearrangement links TRBV20-1 to TRBJ2-5; 7 nucleotides match TRBD2. Germline V lookup: CDR1 DFQATT, CDR2 SNEGSKA (reference sequence). Trimming took 5 bases from V and 2 from J; bases not matched to a gene: 5. This CDR3 comprises 13 residues. The DNA for the CDR3 is TGCAGTGCTGGGAGCGGGGAACAAGAGACCCAGTACTTC. Its translation is CSAGSGEQETQYF.

The chain combines TRBV6-6 with TRBJ1-1; D remains ambiguous. In germline, CDR1 is MNHNY, CDR2 SVGAGI (reference sequence). The germline V and J ends were trimmed by 6 bases and 7 bases, with 12 bases remaining between them. The CDR3 totals 12 residues. DNA of the CDR3: TGTGCCAGCAGGCTGACCCTAGATGAAGCTTTCTTT. Translation gives CASRLTLDEAFF.

V and J are TRBV9 and TRBJ2-7; D may be TRBD1 or TRBD2 (6 bases each). The V and J ends lost 3 bases and 6 bases respectively, with 19 bases between them. Germline lookup yields CDR1 SGDLS and CDR2 YYNGEE. The CDR3 spans 15 residues. The CDR3 loop reads CASSANPTGAGEQYF. CDR3 DNA sequence: TGTGCCAGCAGCGCCAACCCCACGGGGGCTGGCGAGCAGTACTTC.

This chain links TRBV27 with TRBJ2-7, with D unclear. V was shortened by 10 bases and J by 5 bases, with 15 bases between the two germline ends. Germline lookup yields CDR1 MNHEY and CDR2 SMNVEV (reference sequence). The CDR3 runs 12 residues. In DNA form, the CDR3 reads TGTGCCACCTGGCCGGTCGTCGACGAGCAGTACTTC. Its protein product is CATWPVVDEQYF.

For this clonotype: A much larger clone differs from this one at a single base, so this may be a read error. The chain employs TRBV29-1 and TRBJ2-3; D is undetermined. CDR1 is SQVTM and CDR2 is ANQGSEA in the germline V gene. This CDR3 region has 16 residues. Trimming pared 3 bases from V and 5 bases from J, leaving 21 bases between. The CDR3, as DNA: TGCAGCGTTGAGGACCTGGCCCTAGTGGACGGAGATACGCAGTATTTT. Translated, it gives CSVEDLALVDGDTQYF.